This T cell receptor beta chain was sequenced during a study of cytomegalovirus exposure and HLA in healthy donors (dated by TCRdb to the late 2010s). Broadly, across the study: An earlier analysis of more than 550 of the donors reported 276 Gb of sequence data and 117 million unique TCR beta sequences obtained from about 200 million T cells. An early release that covered roughly 600 HLA-typed donors contained approximately 300 gigabases of sequencing data and tens of millions of unique TCR sequences. Among the roughly 390 genotyped donors, more than 70% belonged to the genetic ancestry cluster associated with self-reported Caucasian donors. The study aimed to test whether cataloging public T cell receptors could reveal signatures of past pathogen exposure. The T cell repertoires of some 670 subjects were profiled by immunosequencing and related to cytomegalovirus serostatus. Besides the first cohort of hundreds of subjects, a separate validation cohort made up of roughly 130 different subjects was used. To predict cytomegalovirus infection status, the study combined high-throughput TCR immunosequencing, statistical association of individual TCRs with disease status, and machine learning. To study patterns of TCR occurrence, a later analysis re-analyzed previously published TCR beta repertoires from around 670 donors and added high-resolution HLA genotyping. Rather than drawing on any new phenotypic data, the later analysis identified candidate immune exposures from TCR beta sequences and the way those sequences occurred across donors. In an earlier analysis of 587 of the donors, high-throughput TCR beta sequencing was used to judge whether each TCR beta V gene segment behaved as functional or pseudogenic. Donor age, sex, ethnicity and CMV serostatus were compiled together with the repertoire data. A later genetic analysis used genome-wide SNP genotypes for 398 of the 666 donors, treating that subset as a discovery cohort. All discovery cohort repertoires had been generated on a single sequencing platform. Class I and class II HLA loci were covered by the typing at four-digit resolution. The number of donors typed differed by locus, with roughly 620-640 for A, B, C, DRB1 and DQB1, 522 for DQA1, 606 for DPA1, and some 450 for DPB1. Roughly five DR-DQ haplotypes were handled as single units for association and clustering because linkage in the cohort was strong. Among a few hundred genotyped donors of the cohort, an average of approximately 230,000 unique TCR beta nucleotide sequences were sequenced per donor, about a sixth of them non-productive. Points the paper makes about the study in general: In a later genetic analysis, a missense DCLRE1C variant was associated with V-gene and J-gene trimming of TCR beta chains, and the association was replicated in an independent cohort. In an earlier analysis of approximately 600 of the donors, most TCR beta V segments were observed in productive rearrangements about 90% or about 30% of the time, broadly matching IMGT annotations. Strong co-occurrence of HLA alleles, especially DR and DQ, made assigning TCR associations to individual alleles difficult. While some public TCRs were present in many individuals, most TCR sequences turned up only very rarely across donors. Three of the identified cytomegalovirus-associated TCR beta chains were confirmed in vitro to be specific for cytomegalovirus antigens. Compared with equally common non-associated chains, HLA-associated TCR beta chains in a later analysis were more clonally expanded and had lower generation probabilities. A cluster of highly shared sequence variants was judged likely to be a technical artifact of the sequencing pipeline. Immune exposure information for the cohort was limited to CMV serostatus. Specific HLA alleles were associated with 15,000 to 20,000 TCR beta sequences at a false discovery rate of 0.05 in a later analysis. A further reported finding was that TCR beta sequences accurately predicted the HLA-A and HLA-B alleles for most subjects in the first cohort. In this cohort, only TCR beta chains were sequenced, and detectable features were limited by the absence of alpha or paired-chain data. The classifier was reported to diagnose cytomegalovirus status with high specificity and sensitivity in both the original cohort and the validation cohort. Linkage disequilibrium might explain the correlated functional status among segregating V segments, but an unknown experimental factor could not be excluded. Compared with the approximately 670-donor mean, donors in an Asian-associated ancestry cluster had fewer N-insertions in productive TCRs, according to a later genetic analysis. The authors suggested that the approach could potentially be generalized to other disease states and immunological phenotypes. A total of about 150 TCR beta chains were listed by the study as associated with cytomegalovirus. Some IMGT-functional V segments, including TRBV6-2 and TRBV6-3, could not be told apart with the 87-base-pair reads, so those segments were excluded. Presence/absence analyses assumed roughly uniform sequencing depth across donors, an assumption that may not hold. A later analysis found that most CMV-associated TCR beta chains appeared HLA-restricted, with HLA associations seemingly driven largely by CMV exposure. Because counts were too low, some 16 rarely observed V segments, including chromosome 9 orphons, were excluded from the earlier analysis of several hundred of the donors. According to a later analysis, TCR association rates differed among HLA loci, with DRB1 alleles showing the most associated TCRs and HLA-C alleles showing the fewest. In a later analysis, several top co-occurrence clusters were reported to appear linked to parvovirus B19, influenza, CMV and Epstein-Barr virus. Because HLA typing was missing for some donors at each locus, association tests included only the typed subset.

CDR1 MNHEY and CDR2 SVGAGI were looked up in the germline V gene. V gives up 6 bases and J gives up 3 bases, and the segment between their germline ends measures 11 bases. The CDR3 goes from the cysteine to the phenylalanine over 13 residues. The only DNA kept is the CDR3, 39 bases in frame from the first base. In total, over 600 healthy bone marrow donors made up the cohort. At the time of sampling, every cohort member was nominally healthy, though immune exposures that went unrecorded were likely present. The donor was CMV seronegative and was included in the group of 352 seronegative cohort members. A peripheral blood sample was collected from each donor, and TCR beta sequencing was performed on peripheral blood mononuclear cells. The Qiagen DNeasy Blood Extraction Kit was used to extract genomic DNA from the blood cell samples. The library was made by the immunoSEQ multiplex PCR assay. A mixture of 60 forward primers for TCR Vbeta segments and 13 reverse primers for TCR Jbeta segments was used in the multiplex PCR. Amplification of the CDR3 region of rearranged TCR beta genes was performed with a multiplex PCR assay on genomic DNA. The Illumina HiSeq System was used to sequence the amplified TCR beta libraries as 87-base-pair reads. Per the authors' processing: In a later analysis, some 80 million unique TCR beta chains were counted across the roughly 610 repertoires, and roughly 10 million of these chains were shared by at least two donors. To remove PCR and sequencing errors, raw reads were error-corrected and collapsed into unique sequences using a nearest-neighbor algorithm that merged closely related sequences. Alignment of CDR3 sequences to IMGT reference sequences was used to assign V, D and J gene segments. For a sequence to be retained, a match of at least six nucleotides was required to both a V gene segment and a J gene segment. Rearrangements were classified as productive when the CDR3 lacked stop codons and remained in frame with V and J, and all other rearrangements were classified as non-productive. Following IMGT convention, CDR3 was defined as the stretch from the second conserved V-encoded cysteine up to the conserved J-encoded phenylalanine. Sequences without an unambiguous match to a single V gene segment were excluded from the earlier analysis of over 500 of the donors. In an earlier analysis of several hundred of the donors, V segments were called functional above 56.7% productive rearrangements and were called segregating when the between-donor standard deviation exceeded 5%. A statistical classification framework was built for diagnosing cytomegalovirus status from the catalog of TCR beta chain sequences. V and J gene assignment, in a later analysis, came from comparing TCR nucleotide sequences with IMGT/GENE-DB human TR gene sequences. Using the TCRdist pipeline, a later analysis assigned CDR3 sequences along with most-parsimonious VDJ recombination scenarios. A later analysis defined each TCR beta chain by its CDR3 amino acid sequence plus V-gene family, and excluded reads lacking a unique V-gene family. To address suspected cross-contamination and a sequencing artifact, a later analysis removed a few hundred highly shared, low-generation-probability nucleotide sequences. For each public chain, a later analysis derived a clonal expansion index from normalized ranks of inferred template counts within each repertoire. In a later analysis, generation probabilities were computed with a VDJ recombination model fitted to out-of-frame rearrangements, and the resulting probabilities were checked against IGoR. A later analysis scored TCR-TCR, TCR-HLA and TCR-CMV co-occurrence with hypergeometric tests, applying a repertoire-size bias correction to TCR pairs. A later analysis estimated false discovery rates by permuting HLA or CMV assignments 20 times. In a later analysis, co-occurring TCRs were grouped using DBSCAN, and TCRdist sequence similarity was added for clustering within HLA-allele-positive subsets. Repertoires with fewer than 30,000 or more than 120,000 public chains, plus five repertoires with anomalous nucleotide sharing, were excluded from co-occurrence clustering. TCRdb took over this immuneACCESS table, retaining in-frame rearrangements with V and J assigned. Such tables are incomplete; in checked studies, under half of the missing clones stem from an unresolved V gene, and the remainder is unexplained. Clone size and the V and J calls come from that table; the DNA yielded D and trimming. The sample table holds about 97,000 clones, of which about four fifths were seen once. Around 1.9% of the sample lies in the top ten.

This clone appeared once. Its target antigen remains unknown. No much larger clone exists at a distance of one base, and base qualities are not known. This sequence originates from a woman between 40 and 50 years old in good health and CMV-seronegative. Sequencing was done on a sample of PBMCs. The chain employs TRBV6-5 and TRBJ1-1, with the D segment identity uncertain. The bases read TGTGCCAGCAGGAAAAATACGGACACTGAAGCTTTCTTT. This sequence encodes CASRKNTDTEAFF.